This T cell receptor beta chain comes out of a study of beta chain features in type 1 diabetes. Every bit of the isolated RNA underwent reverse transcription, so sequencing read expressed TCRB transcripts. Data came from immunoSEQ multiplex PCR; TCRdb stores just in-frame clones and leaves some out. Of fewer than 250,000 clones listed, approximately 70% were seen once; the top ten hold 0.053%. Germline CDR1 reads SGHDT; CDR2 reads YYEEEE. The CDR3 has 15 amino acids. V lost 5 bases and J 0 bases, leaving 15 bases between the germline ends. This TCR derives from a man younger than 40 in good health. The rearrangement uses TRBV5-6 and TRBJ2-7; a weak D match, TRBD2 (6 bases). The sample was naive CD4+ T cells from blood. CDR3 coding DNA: TGTGCCAGCAGTTTGACGGGACTGAGCTCCTACGAGCAGTACTTC. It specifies CASSLTGLSSYEQYF.